This T cell receptor (beta chain) comes out of a study of T cells in Graves' hyperthyroidism and ophthalmopathy. This clonotype was seen ten or more times. Germline V gene data show CDR1 as MNHEY and CDR2 as SVGEGT. V gave up 2 bases and J gave up 4 bases; unmatched junction bases: 14. The CDR3 runs to 18 residues. Amplification targeted TCR beta CDR3 regions from RNA transcripts. During a first-round RT-PCR of the TCR CDR3, the HTBI primer set was used. A single record per CDR3 protein comes from TCRdb applying MiXCR to the multiplex PCR reads. This table holds fewer than 350,000 distinct CDR3 sequences, over 12% found once.

Sequenced input: blood. This chain links TRBV6-2 or TRBV6-3 with TRBJ2-1; 7 bases are shared with TRBD1. The receptor was derived from a woman aged 45 to 65 with Graves' hyperthyroidism that later progressed to Graves' ophthalmopathy. CDR3 loop: CASSYPKRWDREYNEQFF. The CDR3 region has the DNA TGTGCCAGCAGTTACCCGAAAAGGTGGGACAGAGAATACAATGAGCAGTTCTTC.